These 16 T cell receptor beta chains came from one sample sequenced in a study of T cell repertoires in cytomegalovirus infection. TCRdb itself ran the reads through MiXCR, one entry per CDR3 protein. The sample records about a million distinct CDR3 sequences, 31% being singletons. Antigen specificity for these receptors is unknown. Material: cultured CD8+ T cells from PBMCs, obtained from culture after CMV antigen stimulation. The receptors were sampled from a human donor in good health (CMV status not recorded). Some clones in this sample may be carry-over from other donors' samples.

The sample holds a few counts of this clonotype. The chain links TRBV19 to TRBJ1-1, with D possibly being TRBD1 (5 bases). The CDR3 sequence is 16 residues long. Germline values: CDR1 LNHDA, CDR2 SQIVND (reference sequence). V gave up 6 bases and J gave up 5 bases, with 22 bases separating them. This chain's CDR3 is CASRPLLRATVTEAFF. DNA for the CDR3: TGTGCCAGTAGACCCTTACTCAGGGCTACCGTTACTGAAGCTTTCTTT.

The V gene is TRBV27, the J gene TRBJ2-3; TRBD2 aligns across 9 bases. The CDR3 length is 14 residues. Per the germline V gene, CDR1 is MNHEY and CDR2 is SMNVEV (reference sequence). The V gene end was trimmed by 5 bases and the J gene end by 6 bases; junction bases not matched to a gene: 6. CDR3 region: CASSRLAAMDTQYF. The CDR3 coding sequence is TGTGCCAGCAGTAGACTAGCGGCCATGGATACGCAGTATTTT.

V usage is TRBV7-2 and J usage is TRBJ2-3; no definite D call. Germline CDR1 and CDR2: SGHTA and FQGNSA. CDR3 length: 10 amino acids. Between the trimmed V and J ends, which lost 5 bases and 8 bases, there was a span of 5 bases. This chain's CDR3 is CASSPPTQYF. DNA of the CDR3: TGTGCCAGCAGCCCGCCTACGCAGTATTTT.

The chain links TRBV7-8 to TRBJ2-3; weak D call: TRBD2 (5 bases). Trimming cost V 4 bases and J 2 bases, with 13 bases left between them. Germline loops: CDR1 SGHVS, CDR2 FQNEAQ. This CDR3 spans 15 amino acids. The CDR3 reads CASSWEWGDTDTQYF. Written as DNA, the CDR3 is TGTGCCAGCAGCTGGGAGTGGGGAGACACAGATACGCAGTATTTT.

The V and J genes are TRBV6-6 and TRBJ2-6; D remains unclear. The ends were cut back, 3 bases at V and 0 bases at J, with 9 bases in the middle. This CDR3 is 16 amino acids long. Germline CDR1 is MNHNY and CDR2 is SVGAGI (reference sequence). The CDR3 loop is CASSYSFDSGANVLTF. The CDR3 DNA reads TGTGCCAGCAGTTATAGTTTCGACTCTGGGGCCAACGTCCTGACTTTC.

This chain connects TRBV29-1 to TRBJ1-5, with D maybe TRBD1 (6 bases). Trimming removed 5 bases from V and 4 bases from J, with 9 bases in between. The CDR3 consists of 12 residues. Germline CDR1 is SQVTM and CDR2 is ANQGSEA. CDR3 nucleotides: TGCAGCGTTCGGGGGCCAAATCAGCCCCAGCATTTT. It translates to CSVRGPNQPQHF.

This chain's CDR3 is CASSSLSGNVYEQYF. The CDR3 nucleotides read TGTGCCAGCAGCTCGCTGAGCGGTAACGTCTACGAGCAGTACTTC. V and J are TRBV7-6 and TRBJ2-7; D perhaps matches TRBD2 (5 bases). Trimming shortened V by 4 bases and J by 3 bases, and 16 bases separated the two germline ends. The germline gives CDR1 SGHVS, CDR2 FNYEAQ. The CDR3 contains 15 residues.

This chain connects TRBV24-1 to TRBJ2-1; 7 positions agree with TRBD1. J was trimmed by 2 bases and V by 4 bases; bases with no gene match: 16. The CDR3 contains 19 residues. The V gene's germline CDR1 is KGHDR and CDR2 SFDVKD. CDR3 DNA sequence: TGTGCCACCAGTGACCCTACCGGACAGGCGGGCCCGCCCTACAATGAGCAGTTCTTC. Its translation is CATSDPTGQAGPPYNEQFF.

The chain couples TRBV2 to TRBJ2-3; D unresolved. CDR1 is SNHLY and CDR2 is FYNNEI in the germline V gene. Trimming removed 11 bases from V and 6 bases from J, with 9 bases in between. The CDR3 spans 10 residues. CDR3 loop: CAVVSDTQYF. CDR3 DNA: TGTGCCGTAGTTTCCGATACGCAGTATTTT. Drawing the rest from reference TRBV2 and TRBJ2-3, the complete variable domain is EPEVTQTPSHQVTQMGQEVILRCVPISNHLYFYWYRQILGQKVEFLVSFYNNEISEKSEIFDDQFSVERPDGSNFTLKIRSTKLEDSAMYFCAVVSDTQYFGPGTRLTVL.

CDR3 in amino acids: CASSVAGTGSSYNEQFF. The CDR3 DNA sequence: TGTGCCAGCAGCGTAGCCGGGACAGGGAGCTCCTACAATGAGCAGTTCTTC. The chain recombines TRBV9 with TRBJ2-1; 9 nucleotides line up with TRBD1. J gave up 0 bases and V 0 bases, and 4 bases lay outside the gene matches. This CDR3 has 17 residues. CDR1 and CDR2 (germline): SGDLS, YYNGEE.

The chain couples TRBV7-2 to TRBJ1-1; no reliable D call. CDR1 and CDR2 (germline): SGHTA, FQGNSA. The CDR3 has 17 residues. Trimming cost V 5 bases and J 1 base, with 20 bases left between them. CDR3 DNA: TGTGCCAGCAGCCTACCCTCGACACCAACTACGAACACTGAAGCTTTCTTT. Translating it yields CASSLPSTPTTNTEAFF.

The sample holds one count of this clonotype. The chain employs TRBV20-1 and TRBJ1-1, with D possibly being TRBD1 (5 bases). The CDR3 sequence is 14 residues long. The germline gives CDR1 DFQATT, CDR2 SNEGSKA (reference sequence). Between the trimmed V and J ends, which lost 2 bases and 1 base, there was a span of 11 bases. CDR3 in DNA: TGCAGTGCTAGACTGGGACTGAAGAACACTGAAGCTTTCTTT. Encoded protein: CSARLGLKNTEAFF.

This clonotype was seen just once. This chain joins TRBV19 and TRBJ1-2, with a tentative D call TRBD1 (5 bases). The germline V and J ends were trimmed by 3 bases and 4 bases, with 12 bases remaining between them. This CDR3 is built from 14 residues. Germline V gene sequence: CDR1 LNHDA, CDR2 SQIVND (reference sequence). CDR3 nucleotide sequence: TGTGCCAGTAGTATGAAGGGGCCCAGCTATGGCTACACCTTC. It encodes CASSMKGPSYGYTF.

Points on this clonotype: A read error is possible here, since a much larger clone lies one base away. The chain recombines TRBV7-4 with TRBJ2-1; the match to TRBD2 covers 9 bases. The germline V gene has CDR1 SGHVT and CDR2 SQSDAQ. The CDR3 contains 17 residues. J lost 5 bases, V lost 7 bases, and 15 bases had no gene match. DNA for the CDR3: TGTGCCAGCAACTGGGTCGGCGGGGGGGCCTTCGACAATGAGCAGTTCTTC. It specifies CASNWVGGGAFDNEQFF.

Of note for this clonotype: Without the conserved terminal phenylalanine or tryptophan, this CDR3 likely stems from a read error. V usage is TRBV12-3 or TRBV12-4 and J usage is TRBJ2-5; no reliable D call. The length of the CDR3 is 13 residues. Trimming cost V 3 bases and J 4 bases, with 9 bases left between them. CDR3 sequence reads: CASSFEAPETQYS. The CDR3 coding sequence is TGTGCCAGCAGTTTCGAAGCCCCAGAGACCCAGTACTCC.

This clonotype showed up many times. The chain has TRBV7-9 and TRBJ2-7; 9 bases align to TRBD1. The CDR3 contains 14 residues. V shed 6 bases, J shed 4 bases, and the junction held 7 bases outside the gene matches. Germline CDR1 SEHNR, CDR2 FQNEAQ (reference sequence). In nucleotides, the CDR3 is TGTGCCAGCAGTCCTGGGACAGGGTTATACGAGCAGTACGTC. Its protein product is CASSPGTGLYEQYV.